The 13 T cell receptor beta chains below were found in one sample sequenced in a study of T cell responses to AZD1222 COVID-19 vaccine. Measured with immunoSEQ multiplex PCR; TCRdb has only the in-frame clones, and not every one. The sample lists roughly 60,000 clones, more than 60% occurring once. The sample consisted of peripheral blood, taken 28 days after the second AZD1222 dose. The receptors come from an adult who received the AZD1222 COVID-19 vaccine.

The V and J genes are TRBV7-8 and TRBJ1-2; TRBD1 matches at 8 bases. Looked up from germline, CDR1 is SGHVS and CDR2 is FQNEAQ. V lost 4 bases to trimming and J lost 13 bases; unmatched junction nucleotides: 14. This CDR3 has 14 amino acids. The CDR3 DNA reads TGTGCCAGCAGCTGGGACAGGACGATGTTGACCCCCACCTTC. It codes for CASSWDRTMLTPTF.

The chain has TRBV11-2 and TRBJ1-1; no reliable D call. Germline CDR1 SGHAT, CDR2 FQNNGV. This CDR3 region has 13 residues. Trimming took off 3 bases at V and 6 bases at J, with 11 bases between the two ends. CDR3 in amino acids: CASSLDRTAEAFF. The DNA for the CDR3 is TGTGCCAGCAGCTTGGATCGTACGGCTGAAGCTTTCTTT.

The V gene is TRBV9, the J gene TRBJ2-2; 7 nucleotides line up with TRBD1. After removal of 4 bases from V and 5 bases from J, the junction contained 11 bases not matched to a gene. This CDR3 is 16 amino acids long. Germline CDR1 reads SGDLS; CDR2 reads YYNGEE. Here the CDR3 DNA reads TGTGCCAGCAGCCCGCGAGGGGGCGGAAGGACCGGGGAGCTGTTTTTT. This encodes CASSPRGGGRTGELFF. The variable domain in full, with the rest retrieved from reference TRBV9 and TRBJ2-2, is DSGVTQTPKHLITATGQRVTLRCSPRSGDLSVYWYQQSLDQGLQFLIQYYNGEERAKGNILERFSAQQFPDLHSELNLSSLELGDSALYFCASSPRGGGRTGELFFGEGSRLTVL.

This clone has only a few counts. This sequence joins TRBV10-3 and TRBJ2-5; 10 nucleotides agree with TRBD1. Germline lookup yields CDR1 ENHRY and CDR2 SYGVKD. Germline trimming cut 2 bases from V and 5 bases from J; bases unmatched to any gene: 8. The CDR3 loop spans 16 amino acids. CDR3 sequence (DNA): TGTGCCATCAGTGAGCCGGGACAGGGGATCCGGGAGACCCAGTACTTC. Amino acid sequence: CAISEPGQGIRETQYF.

The rearrangement uses TRBV11-2 and TRBJ2-1; 9 nucleotides agree with TRBD2. The CDR3 spans 14 residues. Germline V CDR1 and CDR2: SGHAT, FQNNGV. Trimming at V came to 5 bases and at J to 9 bases, leaving 8 bases not matched to a gene. CDR3 amino acids: CASSPGTSRGEQFF. Here the CDR3 DNA reads TGTGCCAGCAGCCCCGGGACTAGCCGAGGTGAGCAGTTCTTC.

The J gene is TRBJ2-7, the V gene TRBV9; 9 bases agree with TRBD2. The V segment lost 2 bases and the J segment 3 bases; nucleotides outside the gene matches: 3. The V gene's germline CDR1 is SGDLS and CDR2 YYNGEE. The CDR3 loop spans 14 amino acids. In DNA, the CDR3 is TGTGCCAGCAGCGTGTCTAGCGGGGTCTACGAGCAGTACTTC. This sequence encodes CASSVSSGVYEQYF.

The chain is built from TRBV10-3 and TRBJ2-1, with 9 bases that match TRBD1. The CDR3 is 15 amino acids. Trimming cost V 2 bases and J 9 bases; bases outside gene matches: 8. Germline CDR1 ENHRY, CDR2 SYGVKD. CDR3 DNA sequence: TGTGCCATCAGTGAGCAACCGGGACAGGGAAGTGAGCAGTTCTTC. It specifies CAISEQPGQGSEQFF.

The gene calls are TRBV7-9 and TRBJ2-7; a possible D gene is TRBD2 (6 bases). Germline V gene data show CDR1 as SEHNR and CDR2 as FQNEAQ (reference sequence). V was clipped by 0 bases and J by 6 bases, with 15 bases between them. The CDR3 is made up of 15 amino acids. CDR3 amino acids: CASSLAGTVGGEQYF. In DNA, the CDR3 is TGTGCCAGCAGCTTAGCTGGGACTGTCGGGGGCGAGCAGTACTTC.

This clone was seen a handful of times. The gene calls are TRBV5-6 and TRBJ1-6; weak D call: TRBD1 (5 bases). The CDR3 contains 14 residues. CDR1 and CDR2 from the germline V gene are SGHDT and YYEEEE. Deletions cut 0 bases from V and 6 bases from J, with 7 bases between. The CDR3 DNA follows: TGTGCCAGCAGCTTGGGGGGGTTTAATTCACCCCTCCACTTT. Its translation is CASSLGGFNSPLHF.

The rearrangement links TRBV28 to TRBJ1-1, with 7 bases fitting TRBD1. The CDR3 runs to 19 residues. Per the germline V gene, CDR1 is MDHEN and CDR2 is SYDVKM. Germline trimming cut 7 bases from V and 4 bases from J; bases unmatched to any gene: 24. The CDR3 DNA reads TGTGCCAGCACCCCCCCCGGGATTACAGGGGCAGGGGGAAGCACTGAAGCTTTCTTT. Translated, it gives CASTPPGITGAGGSTEAFF. The whole variable domain, filled in from reference TRBV28 and TRBJ1-1, reads DVKVTQSSRYLVKRTGEKVFLECVQDMDHENMFWYRQDPGLGLRLIYFSYDVKMKEKGDIPEGYSVSREKKERFSLILESASTNQTSMYLCASTPPGITGAGGSTEAFFGQGTRLTVV.

The chain recombines TRBV5-8 with TRBJ1-5; TRBD1 agrees at 9 bases. Germline V CDR1 and CDR2: SGHTS, YDEGEE. The CDR3 runs 13 residues. With V trimmed by 4 bases and J by 5 bases, 1 base remained unmatched. The CDR3 loop reads CASSRDRDQPQHF. CDR3 DNA: TGTGCCAGCAGCCGGGACAGGGATCAGCCCCAGCATTTT.

V gene TRBV18 combines with J gene TRBJ1-2; no firm D call. CDR1 is KGHSH, CDR2 LQKENI, per germline. The CDR3 sequence is 15 residues long. Deletions cut 2 bases from V and 9 bases from J, with 19 bases between. The CDR3 spells CASSPEATPGSSYTF. The CDR3 DNA follows: TGTGCCAGCTCACCAGAGGCGACTCCGGGCTCGAGCTACACCTTC.

V and J are TRBV2 and TRBJ2-5; possibly TRBD2 for D (6 bases). The CDR3 is 13 residues long. Germline V gives CDR1 SNHLY, CDR2 FYNNEI. The V end lost 6 bases, the J end lost 4 bases, and 12 bases lay between the germline ends. CDR3 bases: TGTGCCAGCAGCCGGGACTTGGCAGAGACCCAGTACTTC. Amino acids: CASSRDLAETQYF.